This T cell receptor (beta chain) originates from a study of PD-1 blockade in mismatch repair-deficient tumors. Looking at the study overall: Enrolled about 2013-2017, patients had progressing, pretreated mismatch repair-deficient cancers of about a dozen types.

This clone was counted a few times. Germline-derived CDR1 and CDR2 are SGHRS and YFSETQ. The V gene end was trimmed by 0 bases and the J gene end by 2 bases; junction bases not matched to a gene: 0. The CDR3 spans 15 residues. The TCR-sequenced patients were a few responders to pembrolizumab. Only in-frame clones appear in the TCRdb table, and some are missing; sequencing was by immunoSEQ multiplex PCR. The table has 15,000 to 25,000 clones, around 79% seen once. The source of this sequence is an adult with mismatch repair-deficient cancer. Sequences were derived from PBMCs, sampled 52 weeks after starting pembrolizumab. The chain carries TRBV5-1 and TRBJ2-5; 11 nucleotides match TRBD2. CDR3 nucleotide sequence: TGCGCCAGCAGCTTGGGACTAGCGGGGCAAGAGACCCAGTACTTC. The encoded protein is CASSLGLAGQETQYF.